These 10 T cell receptor beta chains came from one sample sequenced in a study of shared clonotypes between healthy human individuals. The assay was immunoSEQ multiplex PCR, and TCRdb's table has in-frame clones only and misses some. The sample carries about a million clones, about 76% recorded once. Sequencing was carried out using memory CD4+ T cells sorted from blood. Indicated subset: CD45RA-negative fraction. These receptors were taken from a young man in good health.

The V call is TRBV6-5, the J call TRBJ2-1; the match to TRBD2 covers 8 bases. Germline lookup yields CDR1 MNHEY and CDR2 SVGAGI. The CDR3 runs to 15 residues. The trim removed 6 bases at V and 0 bases at J, leaving 4 bases unmatched. The CDR3 sequence: CASSRSGNSYNEQFF. CDR3 in DNA: TGTGCCAGCAGCCGTAGCGGGAACTCCTACAATGAGCAGTTCTTC.

The rearrangement uses TRBV4-3 and TRBJ2-1; 9 positions match TRBD1. CDR1 and CDR2 (germline): LGHNA, YSLEER. V shed 1 base and J 4 bases; nucleotides not matched to a gene: 5. There are 16 residues in the CDR3. The CDR3 nucleotides are TGCGCCAGCAGCCAAGTTCGACAGGGGGGATACAATGAGCAGTTCTTC. Translation: CASSQVRQGGYNEQFF.

The V call is TRBV7-2, the J call TRBJ2-3, with a weak D call TRBD2 (6 bases). The germline V gene encodes CDR1 SGHTA and CDR2 FQGNSA. V lost 5 bases to trimming and J lost 4 bases, with 16 bases between them. The CDR3 has 15 amino acids. Here the CDR3 DNA reads TGTGCCAGCAGCACCCGGAGGAGGGTCGCAGATACGCAGTATTTT. Translating it yields CASSTRRRVADTQYF.

This clone has a handful of counts. The chain joins TRBV21-1 to TRBJ1-2. TRBV21-1 is a listed pseudogene. The CDR3 loop spans 8 amino acids. CDR3 in DNA: TGTGCCAGCGGTGGCTACACCTTC. Protein: CASGGYTF.

V is TRBV5-1 and J is TRBJ2-5, with TRBD2 identical over 11 bases. V was clipped by 3 bases and J by 4 bases; unmatched bases: 2. CDR3 length equals 14 residues. Germline CDR1 SGHRS, CDR2 YFSETQ. Here the CDR3 DNA reads TGCGCCAGCAGCTCGACTAGCGGGGTAGAGACCCAGTACTTC. This sequence encodes CASSSTSGVETQYF.

The gene calls are TRBV5-1 and TRBJ2-7, with 9 bases that match TRBD2. The CDR3 runs to 16 residues. With V trimmed by 3 bases and J by 3 bases, 10 bases remained unmatched. Germline V gene lookup returns CDR1 SGHRS and CDR2 YFSETQ. The CDR3 coding sequence is TGCGCCAGCAGCTCCGGAGGGCGGGGGGGCCTCTACGAGCAGTACTTC. Amino acid sequence: CASSSGGRGGLYEQYF.

The genes are TRBV5-1 and TRBJ2-7; 7 positions match TRBD2. Germline values: CDR1 SGHRS, CDR2 YFSETQ. The CDR3 is 16 residues long. V dropped 0 bases and J dropped 4; count of bases not matched to a gene: 10. The CDR3 sequence is CASSLGDYLDGYEQYF. The CDR3 bases are TGCGCCAGCAGCTTGGGGGACTACCTCGATGGGTACGAGCAGTACTTC.

The chain recombines TRBV14 with TRBJ1-1; TRBD1 might be the D (6 bases). Germline assignment: CDR1 SGHDN and CDR2 FVKESK. V lost 5 bases to trimming and J lost 6 bases, with 13 bases between them. This CDR3 is built from 13 residues. CDR3 residues: CASSNRAGAEAFF. The CDR3 nucleotides are TGTGCCAGCAGCAACAGGGCCGGGGCTGAAGCTTTCTTT.

As regards this clone: An end of the junction differs from the germline gene, which may be a read error. The identical CDR3 is also encoded by other nucleotide sequences in the sample. V and J are TRBV7-7 and TRBJ2-5, with unresolved D. The CDR3 runs 13 residues. Germline CDR1 SSHAT, CDR2 FNYEAQ (reference sequence). The CDR3 reads CASSLGPGETQYF. The CDR3 region has the DNA TGTGCTAGCAGCTTAGGACCCGGCGAGACCCAGTACTTC.

This chain connects TRBV27 to TRBJ1-6; no clear D. Trimming removed 5 bases from V and 8 bases from J, with 10 bases in between. The CDR3 spans 13 residues. Germline lookup yields CDR1 MNHEY and CDR2 SMNVEV (reference sequence). CDR3 amino acids: CASSPLKDSPLHF. Here the CDR3 DNA reads TGTGCCAGCAGTCCCCTGAAGGATTCACCCCTCCACTTT.